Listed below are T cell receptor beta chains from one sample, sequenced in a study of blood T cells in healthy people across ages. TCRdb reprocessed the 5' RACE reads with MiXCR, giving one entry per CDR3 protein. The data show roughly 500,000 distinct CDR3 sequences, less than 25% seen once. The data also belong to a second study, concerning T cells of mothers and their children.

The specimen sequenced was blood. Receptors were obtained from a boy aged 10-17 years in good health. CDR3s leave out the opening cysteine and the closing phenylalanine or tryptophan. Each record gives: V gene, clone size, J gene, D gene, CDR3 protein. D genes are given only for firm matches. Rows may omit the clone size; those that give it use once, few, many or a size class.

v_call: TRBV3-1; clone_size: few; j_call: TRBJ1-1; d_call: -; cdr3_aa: ASSHVRDTEAF
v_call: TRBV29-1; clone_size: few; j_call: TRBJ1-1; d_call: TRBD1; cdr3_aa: SVDPGGLVTEAF
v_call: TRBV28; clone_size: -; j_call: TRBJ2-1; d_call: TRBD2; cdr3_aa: ASISVTGLAYHNEQF
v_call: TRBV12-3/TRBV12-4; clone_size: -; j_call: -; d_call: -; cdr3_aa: ASSLNYYEQY
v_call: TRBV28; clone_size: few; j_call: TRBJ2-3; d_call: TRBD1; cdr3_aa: ASSVLSLGQLGTDTQY
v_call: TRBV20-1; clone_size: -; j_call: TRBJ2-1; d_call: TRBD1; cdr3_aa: SAQGRTGSYNEQF
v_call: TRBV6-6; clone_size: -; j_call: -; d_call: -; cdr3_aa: ASSYDVLTYEQY
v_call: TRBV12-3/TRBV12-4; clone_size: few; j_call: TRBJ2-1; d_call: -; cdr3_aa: ASSLSEFWVWGAAEQF
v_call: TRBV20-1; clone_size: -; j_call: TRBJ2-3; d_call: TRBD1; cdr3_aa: SARANSGGSADTQY
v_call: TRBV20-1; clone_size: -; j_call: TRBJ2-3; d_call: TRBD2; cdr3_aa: SASATGGQKGTSTDTQY
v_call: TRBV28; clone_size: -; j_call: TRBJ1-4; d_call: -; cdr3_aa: ASTSLMGTNEKLF
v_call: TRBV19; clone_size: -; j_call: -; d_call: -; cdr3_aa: ASSIESEINEQF
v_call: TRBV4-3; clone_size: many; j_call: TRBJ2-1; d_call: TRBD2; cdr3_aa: ASSQDPPRTSGGYNEQF
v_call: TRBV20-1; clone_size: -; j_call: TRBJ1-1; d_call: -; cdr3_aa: SASGHTEAF
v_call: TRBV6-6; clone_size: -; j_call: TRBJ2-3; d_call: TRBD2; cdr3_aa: ASNTGTRGIDTQY
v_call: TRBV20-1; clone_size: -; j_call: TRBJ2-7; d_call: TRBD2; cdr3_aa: SARDLREAIHEQY
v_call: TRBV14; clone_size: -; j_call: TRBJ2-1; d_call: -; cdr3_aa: ASSQGAYLNEQF
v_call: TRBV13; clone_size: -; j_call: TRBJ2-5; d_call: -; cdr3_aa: ASSCRERTRQETQY
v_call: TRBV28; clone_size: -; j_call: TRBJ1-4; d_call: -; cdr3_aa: ASRDPGGGEKLF
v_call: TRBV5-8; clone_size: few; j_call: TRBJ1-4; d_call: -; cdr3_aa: ASSFNYGGGDEKLV
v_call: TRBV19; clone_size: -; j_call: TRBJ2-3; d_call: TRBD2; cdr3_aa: ASVESSGIRDTQY
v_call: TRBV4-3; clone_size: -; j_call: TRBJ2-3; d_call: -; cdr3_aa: ASSQIGLGGGTDTQY
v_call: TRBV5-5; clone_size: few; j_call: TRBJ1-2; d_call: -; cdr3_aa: ASSLNRVGTYGYT
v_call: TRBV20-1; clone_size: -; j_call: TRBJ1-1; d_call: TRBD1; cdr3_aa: SATGATGDMNTEAF
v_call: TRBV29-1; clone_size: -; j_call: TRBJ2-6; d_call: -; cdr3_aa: SVEGGSAKTGANVLT
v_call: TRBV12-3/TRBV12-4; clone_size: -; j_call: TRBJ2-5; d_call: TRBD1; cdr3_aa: ASSSWDRGRGQETQY
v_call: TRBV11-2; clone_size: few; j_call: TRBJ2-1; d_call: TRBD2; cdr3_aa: ASSLASGGVISYNEQF
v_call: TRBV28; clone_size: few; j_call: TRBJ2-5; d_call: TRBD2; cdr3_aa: AGSSGLAGSRPF
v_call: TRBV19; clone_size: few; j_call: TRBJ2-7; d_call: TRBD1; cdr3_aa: ASSGTGFHEQY
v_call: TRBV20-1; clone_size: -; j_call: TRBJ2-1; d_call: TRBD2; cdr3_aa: SASELAGGRNEQF
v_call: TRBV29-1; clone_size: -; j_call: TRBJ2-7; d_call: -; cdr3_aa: SVEGGPYEQY
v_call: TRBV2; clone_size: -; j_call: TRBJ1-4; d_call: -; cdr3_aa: ASSAGPTNEKLF
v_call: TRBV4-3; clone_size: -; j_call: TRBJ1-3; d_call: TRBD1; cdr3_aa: ASSQGQGAYLGNTIY
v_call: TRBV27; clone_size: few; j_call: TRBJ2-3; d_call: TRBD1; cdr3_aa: ASSRRGLTDTQY
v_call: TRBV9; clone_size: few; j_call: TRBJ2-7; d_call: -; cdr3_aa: ASSVGDAWRAPYEQY
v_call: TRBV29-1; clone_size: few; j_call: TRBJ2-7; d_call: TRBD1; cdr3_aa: SVERQGASEQY
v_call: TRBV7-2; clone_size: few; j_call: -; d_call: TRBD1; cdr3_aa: ASSQDRVGNEQF
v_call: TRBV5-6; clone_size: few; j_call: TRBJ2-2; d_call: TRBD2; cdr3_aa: ASSVITGGLAVDTGELF
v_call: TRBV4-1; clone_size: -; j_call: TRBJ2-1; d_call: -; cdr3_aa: ASSQDSGTRGF
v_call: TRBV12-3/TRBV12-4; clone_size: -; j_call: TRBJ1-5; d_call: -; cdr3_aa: ASSFTPQPQH
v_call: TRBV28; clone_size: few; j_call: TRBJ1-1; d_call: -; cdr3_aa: ASSLNGREPNTEAF
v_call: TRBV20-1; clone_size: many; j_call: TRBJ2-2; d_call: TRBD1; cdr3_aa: SALQGQGAVGELF
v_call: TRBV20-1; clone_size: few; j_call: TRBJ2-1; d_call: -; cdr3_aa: SASQGFHNEQF
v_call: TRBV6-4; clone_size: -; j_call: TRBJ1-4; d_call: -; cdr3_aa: ASIDGANGKLF
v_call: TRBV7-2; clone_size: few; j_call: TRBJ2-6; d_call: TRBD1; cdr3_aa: ASSRWDRGNSGANVLT
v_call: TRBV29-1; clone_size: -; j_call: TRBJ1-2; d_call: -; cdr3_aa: SVGARAARGYT
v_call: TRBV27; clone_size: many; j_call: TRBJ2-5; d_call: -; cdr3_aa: ASSSEPGAYQETQY
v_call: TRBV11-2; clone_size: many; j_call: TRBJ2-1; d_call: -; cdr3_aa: ASSSLILTGVSVGEQF
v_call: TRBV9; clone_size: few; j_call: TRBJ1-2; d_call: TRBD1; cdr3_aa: ASSAPGGNYGYT
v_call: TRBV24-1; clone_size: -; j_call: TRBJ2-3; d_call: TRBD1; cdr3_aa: ATSDSPGTGIDTQY
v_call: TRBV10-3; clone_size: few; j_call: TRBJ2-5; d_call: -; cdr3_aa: AISTAETQY
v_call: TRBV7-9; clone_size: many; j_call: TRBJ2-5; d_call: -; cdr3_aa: ASSLGQGEQTQY
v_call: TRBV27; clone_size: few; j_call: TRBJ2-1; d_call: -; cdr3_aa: ASTGPSYNEQF
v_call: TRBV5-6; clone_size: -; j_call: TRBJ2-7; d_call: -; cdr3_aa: ASSLGFGTPNRNEQY
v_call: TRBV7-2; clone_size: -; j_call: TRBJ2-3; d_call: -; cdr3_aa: ASSLRGARDTQY